This T cell receptor (beta chain) originates from a study of human T cells and chemical hapten exposure. Looking at the study overall: TCR yields per sample varied mostly from small pooled library volume differences.

In germline, CDR1 is SGHVS, CDR2 FQNEAQ. The CDR3 contains 16 residues. V was pared by 5 bases and J by 5 bases, with 13 bases of the junction left unmatched. Whole blood, unfractionated, served as the material for total RNA extraction. The sample holds many counts of this clonotype. What it binds is not known. General study points: High-frequency TCRs, those above 1 in 1000, stayed the same after DPC sensitization.

The library put unique molecular identifiers onto individual cDNA molecules. From the reads, TCRdb called clonotypes with MiXCR, one entry per CDR3 protein. This sample yields about 120,000 distinct CDR3 sequences, of which more than 8.5% are seen a single time; approximately 1.4% belongs to the top ten. The receptor was isolated from a human donor in good health. Some clones in this sample may be carry-over from other donors' samples. Input material: whole blood. V is TRBV7-8 and J is TRBJ1-2, with 8 bases fitting TRBD1. CDR3 nucleotides: TGTGCCAGCAGCCCCGCCGAACGCAGGGGGCAATATGGCTACACCTTC. It encodes CASSPAERRGQYGYTF.